The clone carrying this T cell receptor (beta chain) was seen a handful of times. This entry comes from a study of T cell repertoires in ileal Crohn's disease. Background on the study: Postoperative therapy was given to about half: eleven to twelve thiopurines, 15 to 20 anti-TNF agents.

TCRB immunosequencing input was roughly 500 nanograms of biopsy DNA per sample. Profiling relied on immunoSEQ multiplex PCR, and the TCRdb table lists in-frame clones only, not all of them. The table lists fewer than 20,000 clones, about 92% of them singletons, with nearly 3.5% in the top ten. This CDR3 has 16 residues. CDR1 and CDR2 from the germline V gene are SGHAT and FQNNGV. V was trimmed by 3 bases and J by 2 bases, leaving 13 bases between them. The sequencing sample was made of ileal tissue. The source is an adult with Crohn's disease. The genes are TRBV11-2 and TRBJ2-2; a weak D match, TRBD2 (7 bases). CDR3 amino acids: CASSLRGGYNTGELFF. CDR3 nucleotides: TGTGCCAGCAGCTTGCGCGGGGGCTATAACACCGGGGAGCTGTTTTTT.